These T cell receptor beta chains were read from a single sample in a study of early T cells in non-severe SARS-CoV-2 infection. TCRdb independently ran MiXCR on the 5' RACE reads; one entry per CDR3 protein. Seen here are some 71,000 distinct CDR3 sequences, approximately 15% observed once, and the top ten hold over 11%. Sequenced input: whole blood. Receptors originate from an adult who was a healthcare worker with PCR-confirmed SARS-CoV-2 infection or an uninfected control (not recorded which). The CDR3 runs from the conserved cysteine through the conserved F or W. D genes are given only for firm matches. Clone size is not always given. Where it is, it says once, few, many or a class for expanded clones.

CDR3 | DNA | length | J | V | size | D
CSDTGTGGWETQYF | TGCAGCGACACCGGGACAGGGGGCTGGGAGACCCAGTACTTC | 14 | TRBJ2-5 | TRBV29-1 | many | TRBD1
CSARPPQGIYEQYF | TGCAGTGCTAGACCACCACAGGGGATTTACGAGCAGTACTTC | 14 | TRBJ2-7 | TRBV20-1 | many | TRBD1
CASSLAGTAQETQYF | TGTGCCAGCAGCTTAGCCGGGACAGCCCAAGAGACCCAGTACTTC | 15 | TRBJ2-5 | TRBV7-3 | many | TRBD1
CASSFGQGREQYF | TGTGCCAGCAGTTTTGGACAGGGACGCGAGCAGTACTTC | 13 | TRBJ2-7 | TRBV12-3/TRBV12-4 | many | TRBD1
CASTLDYYGYTF | TGTGCCAGCACCTTGGATTACTATGGCTACACCTTC | 12 | TRBJ1-2 | TRBV28 | . | .
CASSSNWVNIQYF | TGTGCCAGCAGCTCGAACTGGGTAAACATTCAGTACTTC | 13 | TRBJ2-4 | TRBV11-2 | few | .
CASSFVFSGGLPYNEQFF | TGTGCCAGCAGCTTCGTTTTTAGCGGGGGGCTGCCCTACAATGAGCAGTTCTTC | 18 | TRBJ2-1 | TRBV7-2 | many | TRBD2
CSARQGTGGEKLFF | TGCAGTGCTAGACAGGGGACTGGGGGTGAAAAACTGTTTTTT | 14 | TRBJ1-4 | TRBV20-1 | few | .
CSAPISDEQFF | TGCAGTGCCCCTATAAGCGATGAGCAGTTCTTC | 11 | TRBJ2-1 | TRBV20-1 | few | .
CASSLGLGYEQFF | TGTGCCAGCAGTTTGGGTTTAGGATATGAGCAGTTCTTC | 13 | TRBJ2-1 | TRBV28 | . | .
CAISEGGSGANVLTF | TGTGCCATCAGTGAGGGGGGCTCTGGGGCCAACGTCCTGACTTTC | 15 | TRBJ2-6 | TRBV10-3 | few | .
CSVPIGTERYGYTF | TGCAGTGTCCCCATCGGGACGGAGCGTTATGGCTACACCTTC | 14 | TRBJ1-2 | TRBV20-1 | . | .
CASSVEPGADYGYTF | TGTGCCAGCAGCGTAGAGCCGGGCGCTGACTATGGCTACACCTTC | 15 | TRBJ1-2 | TRBV9 | . | .
CSARRGQAPYEQYF | TGCAGTGCTCGCCGAGGACAGGCACCCTACGAGCAGTACTTC | 14 | TRBJ2-7 | TRBV20-1 | . | TRBD1
CASSLGQRTNRNSPLHF | TGTGCCAGCAGCTTGGGACAAAGGACAAATAGAAATTCACCCCTCCACTTT | 17 | TRBJ1-6 | TRBV5-4 | many | .
CASSLTLGGVAKRDEQFF | TGCGCCAGCAGCCTAACCTTAGGCGGCGTGGCGAAACGCGATGAGCAGTTCTTC | 18 | TRBJ2-1 | TRBV5-1 | . | .
CSAGQGGSEKLFF | TGCAGCGCTGGACAGGGAGGTAGTGAAAAACTGTTTTTT | 13 | TRBJ1-4 | TRBV29-1 | few | TRBD1